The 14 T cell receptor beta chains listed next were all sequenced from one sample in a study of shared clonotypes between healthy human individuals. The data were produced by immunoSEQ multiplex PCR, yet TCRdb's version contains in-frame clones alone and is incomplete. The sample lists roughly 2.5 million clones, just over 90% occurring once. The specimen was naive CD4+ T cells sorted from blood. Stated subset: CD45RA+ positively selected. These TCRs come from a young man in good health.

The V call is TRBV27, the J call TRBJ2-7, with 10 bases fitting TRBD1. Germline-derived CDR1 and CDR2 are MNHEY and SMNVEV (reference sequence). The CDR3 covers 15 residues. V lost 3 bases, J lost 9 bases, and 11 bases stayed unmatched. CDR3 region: CASSLFGTGAIGQYF. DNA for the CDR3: TGTGCCAGCAGTTTGTTCGGGACAGGGGCTATCGGGCAGTACTTC.

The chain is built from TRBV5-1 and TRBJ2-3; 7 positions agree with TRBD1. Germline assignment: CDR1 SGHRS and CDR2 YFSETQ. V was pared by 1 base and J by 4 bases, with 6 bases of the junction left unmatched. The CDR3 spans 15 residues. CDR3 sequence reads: CASSLWGQGADTQYF. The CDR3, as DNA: TGCGCCAGCAGCTTGTGGGGTCAGGGGGCAGATACGCAGTATTTT.

The DNA of the CDR3 is TGTGCCAGCAGCTCCGACAGGCGTAGTAATGAAAAACTGTTTTTT. This sequence encodes CASSSDRRSNEKLFF. The V call is TRBV5-6, the J call TRBJ1-4; tentative D call: TRBD1 (6 bases). There are 15 residues in the CDR3. Trimming shortened V by 3 bases and J by 4 bases, and 13 bases separated the two germline ends. Germline lookup yields CDR1 SGHDT and CDR2 YYEEEE.

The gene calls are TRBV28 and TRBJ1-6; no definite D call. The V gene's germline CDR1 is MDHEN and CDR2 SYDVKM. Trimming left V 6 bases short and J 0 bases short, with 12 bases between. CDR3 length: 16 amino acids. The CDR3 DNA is TGTGCCAGCAGGCCTCCTCTTGACTCCTATAATTCACCCCTCCACTTT. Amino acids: CASRPPLDSYNSPLHF.

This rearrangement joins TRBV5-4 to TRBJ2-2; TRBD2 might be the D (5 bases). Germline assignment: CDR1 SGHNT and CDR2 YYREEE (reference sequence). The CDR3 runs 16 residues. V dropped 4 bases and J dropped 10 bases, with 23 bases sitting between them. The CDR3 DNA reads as TGTGCCAGCAGCCGGAGTGTGGACTCAAGACTCGCGGAGCTGTTTTTT. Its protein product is CASSRSVDSRLAELFF. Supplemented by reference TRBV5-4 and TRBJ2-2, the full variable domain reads ETGVTQSPTHLIKTRGQQVTLRCSSQSGHNTVSWYQQALGQGPQFIFQYYREEENGRGNFPPRFSGLQFPNYSSELNVNALELDDSALYLCASSRSVDSRLAELFFGEGSRLTVL.

The CDR3 nucleotides are TGCGCCAGCAGTGAGGACAGGGGTATTAGGGAGCAGTACTTC. Its protein product is CASSEDRGIREQYF. The chain uses TRBV10-2 and TRBJ2-7, with TRBD1 identical over 8 bases. Germline V gene sequence: CDR1 WSHSY, CDR2 SAAADI. CDR3 length equals 14 residues. V lost 2 bases and J lost 7; bases outside the gene matches: 7.

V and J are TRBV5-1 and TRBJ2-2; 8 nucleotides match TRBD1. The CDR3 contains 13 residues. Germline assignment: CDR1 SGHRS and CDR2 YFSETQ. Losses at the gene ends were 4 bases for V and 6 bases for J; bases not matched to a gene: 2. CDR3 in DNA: TGCGCCAGCAGCACGACAGGGGCCGGGGAGCTGTTTTTT. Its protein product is CASSTTGAGELFF.

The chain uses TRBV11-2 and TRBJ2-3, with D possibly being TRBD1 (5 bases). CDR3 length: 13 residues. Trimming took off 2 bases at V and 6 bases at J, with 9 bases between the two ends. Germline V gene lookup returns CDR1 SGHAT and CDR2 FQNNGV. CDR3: CASSLLGRDTQYF. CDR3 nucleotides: TGTGCCAGCAGCTTACTGGGGCGGGATACGCAGTATTTT.

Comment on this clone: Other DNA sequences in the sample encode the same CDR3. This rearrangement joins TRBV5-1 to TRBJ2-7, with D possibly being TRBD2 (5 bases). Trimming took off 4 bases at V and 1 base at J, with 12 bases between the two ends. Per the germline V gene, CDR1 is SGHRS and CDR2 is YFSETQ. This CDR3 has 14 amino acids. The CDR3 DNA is TGCGCCAGCAGCCCCTCGACGGGATCCTACGAGCAGTACTTC. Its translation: CASSPSTGSYEQYF.

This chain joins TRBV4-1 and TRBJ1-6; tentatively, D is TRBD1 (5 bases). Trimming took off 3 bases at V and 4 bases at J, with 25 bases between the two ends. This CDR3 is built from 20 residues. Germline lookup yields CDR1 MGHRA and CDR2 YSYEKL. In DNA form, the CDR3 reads TGCGCCAGCAGCCAGTCCATCCCCTGGGGGGGGAGCCCATATAATTCACCCCTCCACTTT. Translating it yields CASSQSIPWGGSPYNSPLHF.

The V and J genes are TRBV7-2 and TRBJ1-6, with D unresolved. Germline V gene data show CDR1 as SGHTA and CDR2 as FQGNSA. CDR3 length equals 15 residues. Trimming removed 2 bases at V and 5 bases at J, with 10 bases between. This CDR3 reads CASSLLSVNNSPLHF. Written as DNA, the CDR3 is TGTGCCAGCAGCTTATTGTCCGTAAATAATTCACCCCTCCACTTT. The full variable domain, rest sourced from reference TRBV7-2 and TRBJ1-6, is GAGVSQSPSNKVTEKGKDVELRCDPISGHTALYWYRQSLGQGLEFLIYFQGNSAPDKSGLPSDRFSAERTGGSVSTLTIQRTQQEDSAVYLCASSLLSVNNSPLHFGNGTRLTVT.

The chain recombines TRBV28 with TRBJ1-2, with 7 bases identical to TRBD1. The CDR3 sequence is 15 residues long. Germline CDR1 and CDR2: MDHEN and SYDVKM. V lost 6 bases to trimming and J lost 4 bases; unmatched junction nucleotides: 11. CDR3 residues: CASSLRDRPIYGYTF. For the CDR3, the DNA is TGTGCCAGCAGCCTTAGGGACAGACCGATCTATGGCTACACCTTC.

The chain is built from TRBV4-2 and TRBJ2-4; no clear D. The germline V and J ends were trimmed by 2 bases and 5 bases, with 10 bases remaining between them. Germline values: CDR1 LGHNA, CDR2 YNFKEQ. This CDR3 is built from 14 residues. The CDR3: CASSQFATQNIQYF. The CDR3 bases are TGTGCCAGCAGCCAATTTGCCACCCAAAACATTCAGTACTTC.

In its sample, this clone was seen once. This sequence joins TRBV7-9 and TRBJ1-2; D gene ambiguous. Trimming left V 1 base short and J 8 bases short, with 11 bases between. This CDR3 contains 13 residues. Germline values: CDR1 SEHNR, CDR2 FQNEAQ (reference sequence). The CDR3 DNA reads TGTGCCAGCAGCTTAGGAGAAGTTCAGGGCTACACCTTC. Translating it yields CASSLGEVQGYTF.